A selection of T cell receptor beta chains follows, all from one sample in a study of beta chain features in type 1 diabetes. Profiling relied on immunoSEQ multiplex PCR, and the TCRdb table lists in-frame clones only, not all of them. This sample has 120,000 to 150,000 clones, with roughly an eighth found just once. Sequencing used central memory CD4+ T cells from blood. The source of these receptors is a man aged 18-30 years with type 1 diabetes. The conserved cysteine and the conserved F or W are not part of the CDR3 here. Each record gives: V gene, clone size, J gene, CDR3 protein. The size of a clone is reported for some rows only, either as once, few or many, or as a class for expanded clones.

TRBV28	few	TRBJ1-6	ASSLEGSWLPLH
TRBV11-2	few	TRBJ1-2	ASSLGPPNYGYT
TRBV27	few	TRBJ2-7	ASSFGWAGSTYEQY
TRBV18	NA	TRBJ1-4	ASSTGQGTPGNEKLF
TRBV29-1	many	TRBJ2-7	SVNKGFRNEQY
TRBV10-3	NA	TRBJ1-1	AISESGTRVGDKNTEAF
TRBV30	few	TRBJ1-4	AWSRGQGVEKLF
TRBV30	NA	TRBJ1-5	AWGTGPNQPQH
TRBV2	NA	TRBJ2-7	ASNIAGWSYEQY
TRBV18	NA	TRBJ1-1	ASSATEGSTEAF
TRBV5-1	few	TRBJ1-5	ASSSGQGSGQPQH
TRBV29-1	NA	TRBJ1-1	SASQGDPRNTEAF
TRBV6-6	few	TRBJ2-4	ASTQGAKNIQY
TRBV7-9	NA	TRBJ1-5	ASSLGDRVHQPQH
TRBV12-5	NA	TRBJ2-5	ASGEDRLETQY
TRBV30	NA	TRBJ1-2	ACLSDSAGMDGYT
TRBV30	few	TRBJ2-4	AWSATGTENIQY
TRBV7-9	NA	TRBJ1-2	ASSFNDRPGGYT
TRBV6-1	NA	TRBJ2-7	ASSEGSHSEQY
TRBV30	many	TRBJ1-1	AWSLQDGGEAF
TRBV5-6	few	TRBJ1-6	ASSLRDRGASPLH
TRBV9	many	TRBJ2-3	ASSVGGPTDTQY
TRBV18	few	TRBJ2-7	ASSPSTAYEQY
TRBV9	NA	TRBJ2-3	ASSVGAGGFTDTQY
TRBV5-6	NA	TRBJ2-3	ASSSSTSGGQSTDTQY
TRBV28	NA	TRBJ2-7	ASRIMTEGTNEQY
TRBV4-1	NA	TRBJ2-1	ASSQEGQGSYNEQF
TRBV11-2	NA	TRBJ2-2	ASSFFGQSTGELF
TRBV7-7	few	TRBJ2-3	ASSLAGVIDTQY
TRBV19	few	TRBJ2-1	ASSRTEGFYNEQF
TRBV10-2	few	TRBJ1-1	ASSVQGNEAF
TRBV18	few	TRBJ1-1	ASSPGRGTEAF
TRBV7-9	NA	TRBJ1-2	ASSLNQEGYT
TRBV16	few	TRBJ1-2	ASSQGLGSGGGYT
TRBV2	many	TRBJ1-1	ASSASPGADTEAF
TRBV6-5	many	TRBJ1-1	ASSTGWGTEAF
TRBV4-1	NA	TRBJ1-1	ASSQVDRDPEAF
TRBV19	few	TRBJ2-5	ASRHTGEETQY
TRBV5-1	NA	TRBJ2-7	ASSLEAVVAGEQY
TRBV19	NA	TRBJ1-2	ASRTAPIGYT
TRBV6-5	NA	TRBJ2-7	ASSLTGPYEQY
TRBV5-8	NA	TRBJ2-3	ASSTRVAGGPTDTQY
TRBV5-6	few	TRBJ1-2	ASSRDRGISYGYT
TRBV18	NA	TRBJ1-3	ASSRAGSSGNTIY
TRBV7-2	many	TRBJ2-3	ASSLALPGHDTQY
TRBV30	few	TRBJ1-4	AWRPLLGDEKLF
TRBV30	few	TRBJ1-4	AWSRVSEGEKLF
TRBV11-2	once	TRBJ2-6	ASSQQGAGANVLT
TRBV11-2	NA	TRBJ2-1	ASSPLAGGTQQF
TRBV5-1	NA	TRBJ1-1	ASSPGTGRNTEAF
TRBV15	few	TRBJ2-3	ATSREGQGARDTQY
TRBV28	few	TRBJ2-7	VSGAPDEQY
TRBV27	NA	TRBJ1-1	ASSLYVGLNTEAF
TRBV6-5	few	TRBJ1-2	ASSYSISGTGDGYT
TRBV4-1	NA	TRBJ1-2	ASSQDRWAGVNYGYT
TRBV11-2	NA	TRBJ2-5	ASSLGGAETQY
TRBV9	few	TRBJ2-5	ASSVGMAGETQY
TRBV30	NA	TRBJ2-5	AWSVVVGETQY